The 20 T cell receptor beta chains below all came from one sample that was sequenced in a study of T cells in localized non-small cell lung cancer. This table comes from immunoSEQ multiplex PCR, and its TCRdb copy is limited to in-frame clones, with some not included. The sample includes about 1,500 clones, roughly 21% of them seen just once. This specimen consisted of lung tumor tissue, obtained before any cancer treatment. Every receptor here comes from a male donor aged 60 or over with stage I lung adenocarcinoma.

This sequence joins TRBV9 and TRBJ2-2, with D perhaps TRBD1 (6 bases). The V end was cut by 8 bases, the J end by 2 bases, with 10 bases between. CDR1 is SGDLS and CDR2 is YYNGEE in the germline V gene. CDR3 length: 13 residues. CDR3 sequence: CASRQVNTGELFF. In DNA form, the CDR3 reads TGTGCCAGTCGACAGGTTAACACCGGGGAGCTGTTTTTT.

This clone turned up a few times. The rearrangement uses TRBV7-5 and TRBJ2-2; the table gives TRBD2 as D, unverified against the DNA. TRBV7-5 is designated a pseudogene. This CDR3 has 16 residues. CDR3 residues: CASSGMMLAGVGELFF. CDR3 nucleotide sequence: TGTGCCAGCAGCGGAATGATGCTAGCGGGAGTCGGGGAGCTGTTTTTT.

This clone showed up just a few times. This chain uses TRBV6-8 with TRBJ2-3; 7 nucleotides agree with TRBD2. From germline, CDR1 is MNHGY and CDR2 SAAAGT. Unmatched junction bases numbered 3, after V lost 6 bases and J lost 3 bases. The CDR3 totals 13 residues. The CDR3 coding sequence is TGTGCCAGCAGCCTTAGCGGGACAGATACGCAGTATTTT. This encodes CASSLSGTDTQYF.

This clone was detected only a few times. This chain uses TRBV9 with TRBJ1-1, with D maybe TRBD1 (6 bases). From germline, CDR1 is SGDLS and CDR2 YYNGEE. The CDR3 runs 15 residues. V was shortened by 4 bases and J by 5 bases, with 18 bases between the two germline ends. DNA of the CDR3: TGTGCCAGCAGCCCCAGTGGAGGGGGAGGGACTGAAGCTTTCTTT. Its protein is CASSPSGGGGTEAFF.

The V gene is TRBV19, the J gene TRBJ2-2, with 7 bases lining up with TRBD1. The CDR3 covers 14 residues. Trimming removed 7 bases from V and 4 bases from J; junction bases left unmatched: 6. The germline V gene has CDR1 LNHDA and CDR2 SQIVND (reference sequence). CDR3 sequence reads: CASTRQGPTGELFF. DNA of the CDR3: TGTGCCAGTACACGACAGGGTCCCACCGGGGAGCTGTTTTTT. The full variable domain, completed using reference TRBV19 and TRBJ2-2, is DGGITQSPKYLFRKEGQNVTLSCEQNLNHDAMYWYRQDPGQGLRLIYYSQIVNDFQKGDIAEGYSVSREKKESFPLTVTSAQKNPTAFYLCASTRQGPTGELFFGEGSRLTVL.

In this sample, this clone turned up a few times. CDR3 residues: CASSSREPRANVLTF. The CDR3 DNA reads TGTGCCAGCAGTTCCAGGGAGCCTAGGGCCAACGTCCTGACTTTC. The chain carries TRBV6-8 and TRBJ2-6; D possibly matches TRBD1 or TRBD2 (5 bases each). The CDR3 extends over 15 amino acids. Germline CDR1 and CDR2: MNHGY and SAAAGT. V was pared by 4 bases and J by 5 bases, with 12 bases between.

By its share, this clone is large. The gene calls are TRBV11-3 and TRBJ1-1; D ambiguous. This CDR3 is built from 17 residues. Trimming pared 5 bases from V and 0 bases from J, leaving 19 bases between. Germline V gene lookup returns CDR1 SGHNT and CDR2 YENEEA. DNA of the CDR3: TGTGCCAGCAGCCCACTCATAGGCTTTACAGTGAACACTGAAGCTTTCTTT. This sequence encodes CASSPLIGFTVNTEAFF.

This clone showed up just a few times. The CDR3 coding sequence is TGTGCCAGCAGTTACGAGGGCAGGGACATCGAGCAGTACTTC. It encodes CASSYEGRDIEQYF. V usage is TRBV6-8 and J usage is TRBJ2-7, with D tentatively TRBD1 (6 bases). The V end lost 2 bases, the J end lost 6 bases, and 14 bases lay between the germline ends. Germline values: CDR1 MNHGY, CDR2 SAAAGT. The CDR3 is 14 residues long.

CDR3 in DNA: TGTGCCAGTAGTATAGATCTGTGGGTCGTCCGTCGCTCCTACAATGAGCAGTTCTTC. Protein sequence: CASSIDLWVVRRSYNEQFF. The chain is built from TRBV19 and TRBJ2-1, with D unresolved. V was pared by 0 bases and J by 0 bases, with 18 bases between. Germline CDR1 LNHDA, CDR2 SQIVND (reference sequence). There are 19 residues in the CDR3.

This clone was observed a few times. This chain uses TRBV9 with TRBJ1-3; D might be TRBD1 (6 bases). The germline gives CDR1 SGDLS, CDR2 YYNGEE. The CDR3 length is 13 residues. V was pared by 4 bases and J by 8 bases, with 13 bases between. CDR3 DNA sequence: TGTGCCAGCAGCCCGAGGGGGGCGGACACCATATATTTT. Encoded protein: CASSPRGADTIYF.

V and J are TRBV15 and TRBJ2-2, with 7 bases lining up with TRBD2. This CDR3 comprises 16 residues. Germline CDR1 LNHNV, CDR2 YYDKDF (reference sequence). The junction had 5 bases not matched to a gene; V was cut back by 3 bases and J by 1 base. The CDR3 loop reads CATSRKRGLNTGELFF. The DNA of the CDR3 is TGTGCCACCAGCAGGAAGCGGGGCCTGAACACCGGGGAGCTGTTTTTT.

The gene calls are TRBV5-1 and TRBJ1-1, with 7 bases matching TRBD1. Germline V CDR1 and CDR2: SGHRS, YFSETQ. V was pared by 5 bases and J by 4 bases, with 8 bases of the junction left unmatched. This CDR3 is 14 amino acids long. CDR3 amino acids: CASSQTGHATEAFF. Written as DNA, the CDR3 is TGCGCCAGCAGTCAGACAGGGCACGCCACTGAAGCTTTCTTT.

The V call is TRBV19, the J call TRBJ1-1; no firm D call. V lost 8 bases, J lost 0 bases, and 19 bases lay in between. Germline CDR1 and CDR2: LNHDA and SQIVND (reference sequence). This CDR3 contains 16 residues. As DNA, the CDR3 is TGTGCCAGTGCGTATGAGCCCCGGACGATGAACACTGAAGCTTTCTTT. Residues: CASAYEPRTMNTEAFF.

This clone came up a few times. The rearrangement uses TRBV6-8 and TRBJ1-2; no firm D call. Germline CDR1 is MNHGY and CDR2 is SAAAGT. V was clipped by 5 bases and J by 6 bases, with 10 bases between them. This CDR3 comprises 12 residues. The CDR3 reads CASSKDFNGYTF. The CDR3 DNA is TGTGCCAGCAGTAAGGACTTCAATGGCTACACCTTC.

This chain links TRBV19 with TRBJ2-2; D gene unclear. Trimming pared 3 bases from V and 6 bases from J, leaving 5 bases between. There are 12 residues in the CDR3. CDR1 is LNHDA, CDR2 SQIVND, per germline (reference sequence). CDR3 in amino acids: CASSIWAGELFF. CDR3 DNA: TGTGCCAGTAGTATTTGGGCCGGGGAGCTGTTTTTT.

The CDR3, as DNA: TGTGCCTGGAGTGTACAGGGGGCGTACAATGAGCAGTTCTTC. Protein sequence: CAWSVQGAYNEQFF. The chain joins TRBV30 to TRBJ2-1, with 9 bases that match TRBD1. The germline CDR1 and CDR2 sequences are GTSNPN and SVGIG (reference sequence). This CDR3 contains 14 residues. J lost 4 bases, V lost 0 bases, and 1 base had no gene match. Based on the CDR3 plus reference TRBV30 and TRBJ2-1, the full variable domain is SQTIHQWPATLVQPVGSPLSLECTVEGTSNPNLYWYRQAAGRGLQLLFYSVGIGQISSEVPQNLSASRPQDRQFILSSKKLLLSDSGFYLCAWSVQGAYNEQFFGPGTRLTVL.

The chain joins TRBV9 to TRBJ2-2, with 7 positions matching TRBD1. The CDR3 totals 15 residues. After removal of 3 bases from V and 4 bases from J, the junction contained 6 bases not matched to a gene. Germline V gene sequence: CDR1 SGDLS, CDR2 YYNGEE. CDR3 sequence reads: CASSDRGQTTGELFF. The CDR3 DNA reads TGTGCCAGCAGCGACCGGGGACAGACCACCGGGGAGCTGTTTTTT.

This clone occurred a few times. The CDR3 loop is CASSPDRGRGEKLFF. The CDR3 region has the DNA TGTGCCAGCAGCCCAGACAGGGGGCGAGGGGAAAAACTGTTTTTT. The chain is built from TRBV11-3 and TRBJ1-4; TRBD1 matches at 10 bases. Germline lookup yields CDR1 SGHNT and CDR2 YENEEA. The CDR3 covers 15 residues. J gave up 8 bases and V 5 bases, and 8 bases lay outside the gene matches.

This clone occurred once. CDR3 loop: CSVGGTGVYEQYF. CDR3 bases: TGCAGCGTTGGGGGGACAGGGGTGTACGAGCAGTACTTC. This rearrangement joins TRBV29-1 to TRBJ2-7; 10 bases align to TRBD1. CDR1 and CDR2 from the germline V gene are SQVTM and ANQGSEA. The V and J ends lost 4 bases and 4 bases, in that order; junction bases with no gene match: 4. The CDR3 consists of 13 residues.

This clone appeared a few times. The rearrangement uses TRBV10-2 and TRBJ2-3; D may correspond to TRBD1 or TRBD2 (6 bases each). The CDR3 consists of 12 residues. Trimming shortened V by 6 bases and J by 6 bases, and 10 bases separated the two germline ends. Germline V gene sequence: CDR1 WSHSY, CDR2 SAAADI. The DNA of the CDR3 is TGCGCCAGCAGCCTGGGGGGCGATACGCAGTATTTT. Translating it yields CASSLGGDTQYF.